This passage covers 13 T cell receptor beta chains from one sample sequenced in a study of T cell responses to AZD1222 COVID-19 vaccine. Here immunoSEQ multiplex PCR was the method, and the copy in TCRdb shows in-frame clones only, minus some. The data contain approximately 110,000 clones, approximately 89% of them singletons. The sequencing used peripheral blood, collected 28 days after the second AZD1222 dose. The receptors here all came from an adult who received the AZD1222 COVID-19 vaccine.

The rearrangement uses TRBV4-3 and TRBJ2-1; 8 positions agree with TRBD2. The CDR3 is 15 amino acids. With V trimmed by 8 bases and J by 0 bases, 6 bases remained unmatched. Germline CDR1 and CDR2: LGHNA and YSLEER. In DNA form, the CDR3 reads TGCGCCAGCGCGGGGGGACTAGGCTCCTACAATGAGCAGTTCTTC. It yields the protein CASAGGLGSYNEQFF.

The J gene is TRBJ2-1, the V gene TRBV18, with 9 bases identical to TRBD1. Trimming removed 3 bases from V and 1 base from J; junction bases left unmatched: 4. This CDR3 comprises 16 residues. Germline V lookup: CDR1 KGHSH, CDR2 LQKENI. This CDR3 reads CASSPDRGLSYNEQFF. The CDR3 DNA follows: TGTGCCAGCTCACCGGACAGGGGCCTTTCCTACAATGAGCAGTTCTTC.

The J gene is TRBJ2-7, the V gene TRBV6-6; D is undetermined. The length of the CDR3 is 13 residues. V was cut by 6 bases and J by 7 bases, with 16 bases left in between. Germline V gene data show CDR1 as MNHNY and CDR2 as SVGAGI (reference sequence). Here the CDR3 reads CASSSNRVGEQYF. CDR3 DNA sequence: TGTGCCAGCAGCTCCAATCGGGTAGGGGAGCAGTACTTC.

The V call is TRBV7-2, the J call TRBJ2-2; D not resolved. This CDR3 has 13 amino acids. V was clipped by 2 bases and J by 1 base, with 2 bases between them. Germline CDR1 and CDR2: SGHTA and FQGNSA. The CDR3 spells CASSLWNTGELFF. Written as DNA, the CDR3 is TGTGCCAGCAGCTTATGGAACACCGGGGAGCTGTTTTTT.

V usage is TRBV9 and J usage is TRBJ1-2; D call uncertain. V was trimmed by 4 bases and J by 5 bases, leaving 18 bases between them. The CDR3 covers 15 residues. The germline gives CDR1 SGDLS, CDR2 YYNGEE. The DNA of the CDR3 is TGTGCCAGCAGCCCGGGAAAGCCCCAAAGGTATGGCTACACCTTC. This gives the protein CASSPGKPQRYGYTF.

The gene calls are TRBV6-1 and TRBJ1-5; D call uncertain. The V and J ends lost 5 bases and 7 bases respectively, with 6 bases between them. The CDR3 sequence is 11 residues long. Germline assignment: CDR1 MNHNS and CDR2 SASEGT. The DNA of the CDR3 is TGTGCCAGCAGTAAGGAGCAGCCCCAGCATTTT. It is translated as CASSKEQPQHF.

The chain joins TRBV2 to TRBJ2-3, with 9 bases fitting TRBD1. Germline trimming cut 4 bases from V and 0 bases from J; bases unmatched to any gene: 20. The CDR3 extends over 21 amino acids. Looked up from germline, CDR1 is SNHLY and CDR2 is FYNNEI. The CDR3 here is CASSVPPPGQGPSTSTDTQYF. In nucleotides, the CDR3 is TGTGCCAGCAGTGTTCCCCCGCCGGGACAGGGCCCGTCTACTAGCACAGATACGCAGTATTTT.

A few counts support this clone. This sequence joins TRBV19 and TRBJ1-5; 7 bases line up with TRBD1. Germline CDR1 reads LNHDA; CDR2 reads SQIVND (reference sequence). V was clipped by 4 bases and J by 5 bases; unmatched bases: 14. This CDR3 has 17 amino acids. The CDR3 sequence is CASSKGRGGGGHQPQHF. The CDR3 nucleotides read TGTGCCAGTAGTAAAGGGCGAGGAGGGGGCGGCCATCAGCCCCAGCATTTT.

The V gene is TRBV5-5, the J gene TRBJ1-4, with D possibly matching TRBD1 (5 bases). This CDR3 spans 13 amino acids. V lost 0 bases to trimming and J lost 8 bases, with 8 bases between them. The germline V gene has CDR1 SGHKS and CDR2 YYEKEE (reference sequence). Here the CDR3 reads CASSLEWGEKLFF. Written as DNA, the CDR3 is TGTGCCAGCAGCTTGGAATGGGGCGAAAAACTGTTTTTT. Filled out from reference TRBV5-5 and TRBJ1-4, the complete variable domain reads DAGVTQSPTHLIKTRGQQVTLRCSPISGHKSVSWYQQVLGQGPQFIFQYYEKEERGRGNFPDRFSARQFPNYSSELNVNALLLGDSALYLCASSLEWGEKLFFGSGTQLSVL.

This chain connects TRBV7-8 to TRBJ2-1; no clear D gene. The CDR3 loop spans 17 amino acids. Trimming took off 5 bases at V and 3 bases at J, with 20 bases between the two ends. Germline V gives CDR1 SGHVS, CDR2 FQNEAQ. The CDR3 region is CASSRNWASVSYNEQFF. CDR3 DNA: TGTGCCAGCAGCCGAAACTGGGCCTCAGTGAGCTACAATGAGCAGTTCTTC.

The chain couples TRBV3-1 (or the pseudogene TRBV3-2) to TRBJ2-2; D tentatively fits TRBD1 or TRBD2 (7 bases each). V was cut by 4 bases and J by 6 bases, with 15 bases left in between. This CDR3 has 15 amino acids. Germline lookup yields CDR1 LGHDT and CDR2 YNNKEL (reference sequence). This chain's CDR3 is CASSPLGGGPGELFF. The CDR3 bases are TGTGCCAGCAGCCCCTTGGGAGGGGGCCCCGGGGAGCTGTTTTTT.

This clone has more than one count but fewer than ten. The rearrangement uses TRBV4-1 and TRBJ1-1, with TRBD1 identical over 8 bases. Trimming at V came to 4 bases and at J to 5 bases, leaving 9 bases not matched to a gene. Germline V gene data show CDR1 as MGHRA and CDR2 as YSYEKL. This CDR3 has 15 amino acids. CDR3 loop: CASSLFGQGWTEAFF. DNA of the CDR3: TGCGCCAGCAGCCTATTCGGACAGGGCTGGACTGAAGCTTTCTTT.

This clone was seen a single time. V gene TRBV28 combines with J gene TRBJ1-1; no definite D call. V was pared by 6 bases and J by 0 bases, with 11 bases between. CDR3 size: 14 residues. CDR1 is MDHEN and CDR2 is SYDVKM in the germline V gene. CDR3 protein: CASRPAGMNTEAFF. The CDR3 nucleotides read TGTGCCAGCAGGCCAGCTGGGATGAACACTGAAGCTTTCTTT.